Shown below are 25 T cell receptor beta chains from a single sample sequenced in a study of cytomegalovirus exposure and HLA in healthy donors. Primers: 60 Vbeta forward and 13 Jbeta reverse. The method was immunoSEQ multiplex PCR; TCRdb's version includes in-frame clones alone and lacks a portion of them. This table holds around 210,000 clones, 75% to 85% found once. The source material was PBMCs. Receptors originate from a middle-aged woman in good health and CMV-seronegative.

CDR3 in DNA: TGTGCCAGCAGGGACTGGACTAGCGGAGATACGCAGTATTTT. It translates to CASRDWTSGDTQYF. The rearrangement joins TRBV2 to TRBJ2-3, with 10 bases fitting TRBD2. In germline, CDR1 is SNHLY, CDR2 FYNNEI. The J segment lost 5 bases and the V segment lost 6 bases, leaving 5 bases of the junction unmatched. The CDR3 runs to 14 residues.

The chain uses TRBV5-1 and TRBJ2-3; TRBD2 matches at 8 bases. Trimming removed 4 bases from V and 5 bases from J; junction bases left unmatched: 12. The CDR3 is 16 amino acids. Per germline, CDR1 SGHRS and CDR2 YFSETQ. The CDR3 region is CASSRPPGRALDTQYF. DNA for the CDR3: TGCGCCAGCAGCCGACCGCCCGGGAGGGCTTTAGATACGCAGTATTTT.

The V and J genes are TRBV28 and TRBJ1-1; tentatively, D is TRBD1 (5 bases). Germline V gene sequence: CDR1 MDHEN, CDR2 SYDVKM. The CDR3 loop spans 15 amino acids. With 1 base removed from V and 5 bases from J, the gap between germline ends came to 14 bases. CDR3 sequence reads: CASSLLSGGRTEAFF. In nucleotides, the CDR3 is TGTGCCAGCAGTTTATTATCGGGGGGACGGACTGAAGCTTTCTTT.

The gene calls are TRBV20-1 and TRBJ1-2, with a possible D match to TRBD1 (6 bases). Trimming pared 1 base from V and 9 bases from J, leaving 9 bases between. Looked up from germline, CDR1 is DFQATT and CDR2 is SNEGSKA (reference sequence). CDR3 length: 11 residues. The CDR3 DNA reads as TGCAGTGCTAGAGCGACAGGTAGCTACACCTTC. Encoded protein: CSARATGSYTF.

The CDR3 spells CASSQIVGGRYEQYF. CDR3 nucleotide sequence: TGCGCCAGCAGCCAGATAGTCGGCGGGAGGTACGAGCAGTACTTC. The V and J genes are TRBV4-1 and TRBJ2-7; the match to TRBD2 covers 8 bases. V was pared by 3 bases and J by 4 bases, with 8 bases of the junction left unmatched. The germline V gene has CDR1 MGHRA and CDR2 YSYEKL. There are 15 residues in the CDR3.

This rearrangement joins TRBV4-1 to TRBJ2-1; TRBD1 might be the D (6 bases). Germline CDR1 MGHRA, CDR2 YSYEKL. Trimming pared 4 bases from V and 10 bases from J, leaving 20 bases between. The CDR3 spans 15 residues. The CDR3 protein is CASSLGLSPQGEQFF. Here the CDR3 DNA reads TGCGCCAGCAGCCTTGGACTCTCGCCTCAGGGGGAGCAGTTCTTC.

This chain connects TRBV27 to TRBJ2-1, with 8 bases that match TRBD2. The V and J ends lost 4 bases and 8 bases, in that order; junction bases with no gene match: 19. CDR3 length: 18 residues. Germline assignment: CDR1 MNHEY and CDR2 SMNVEV (reference sequence). DNA for the CDR3: TGTGCCAGCAGTTCGGGGGGGGGACTGCGGGCGAGAGATGATGAGCAGTTCTTC. This encodes CASSSGGGLRARDDEQFF.

The chain uses TRBV5-5 and TRBJ2-7; 8 bases fit TRBD1. The junction had 5 bases not matched to a gene; V was cut back by 4 bases and J by 2 bases. CDR3 length equals 14 residues. Germline CDR1 and CDR2: SGHKS and YYEKEE (reference sequence). CDR3 sequence: CASSAGQATYEQYF. As DNA, the CDR3 is TGTGCCAGCAGCGCGGGACAGGCGACCTACGAGCAGTACTTC.

The chain has TRBV29-1 and TRBJ1-5, with a weak D call TRBD1 (6 bases). The CDR3 runs to 15 residues. Trimming stripped 6 bases from V and 0 bases from J, with 15 bases between. Germline CDR1 SQVTM, CDR2 ANQGSEA. The CDR3 coding sequence is TGCAGCGTCCGACAGGTCCCCTATAGCAATCAGCCCCAGCATTTT. Translated: CSVRQVPYSNQPQHF. The entire variable domain, with the rest obtained from reference TRBV29-1 and TRBJ1-5, is as follows: SAVISQKPSRDICQRGTSLTIQCQVDSQVTMMFWYRQQPGQSLTLIATANQGSEATYESGFVIDKFPISRPNLTFSTLTVSNMSPEDSSIYLCSVRQVPYSNQPQHFGDGTRLSIL.

This clone appeared a few times. The chain couples TRBV6-6 to TRBJ2-7; D unresolved. Trimming took off 7 bases at V and 1 base at J, with 17 bases between the two ends. This CDR3 region has 15 residues. Germline V lookup: CDR1 MNHNY, CDR2 SVGAGI (reference sequence). The CDR3 protein is CASKTRSAPSYEQYF. The CDR3 DNA sequence: TGTGCCAGCAAGACCCGGAGTGCCCCTTCCTACGAGCAGTACTTC.

With respect to this clone: Other DNA sequences from this sample encode an identical CDR3 as well. This CDR3 is CASSVGGGTYEQYF. In nucleotides, the CDR3 is TGTGCCAGCAGCGTAGGCGGGGGGACCTACGAGCAGTACTTC. The V call is TRBV9, the J call TRBJ2-7; 8 bases are shared with TRBD2. Germline V gene sequence: CDR1 SGDLS, CDR2 YYNGEE. The CDR3 consists of 14 residues. The V gene end was trimmed by 0 bases and the J gene end by 2 bases; junction bases not matched to a gene: 1.

The genes are TRBV10-3 and TRBJ2-2; 8 bases are shared with TRBD2. Trimming cost V 6 bases and J 1 base; bases outside gene matches: 4. The germline CDR1 and CDR2 sequences are ENHRY and SYGVKD. CDR3 size: 15 residues. The CDR3, as DNA: TGTGCCATCAGACAGGGACTAGGGAACACCGGGGAGCTGTTTTTT. This gives the protein CAIRQGLGNTGELFF.

The chain has TRBV18 and TRBJ1-5, with a possible D match to TRBD1 (6 bases). V lost 1 base, J lost 0 bases, and 10 bases lay in between. CDR3 length: 16 amino acids. Germline CDR1 reads KGHSH; CDR2 reads LQKENI. The CDR3 DNA reads TGTGCCAGCTCACCACGGGGGCCTTATAGCAATCAGCCCCAGCATTTT. It yields the protein CASSPRGPYSNQPQHF.

This clone was seen a single time. V usage is TRBV7-9 and J usage is TRBJ2-3; D not certain. Germline-derived CDR1 and CDR2 are SEHNR and FQNEAQ (reference sequence). The CDR3 has 14 amino acids. Trimming took off 3 bases at V and 0 bases at J, with 7 bases between the two ends. The CDR3: CASSFPSSTDTQYF. The DNA for the CDR3 is TGTGCCAGCAGCTTCCCCTCTAGCACAGATACGCAGTATTTT.

The CDR3 bases are TGTGCCAGCAGCGGGCCGGGACAGGGAAACATTCAGTACTTC. Residues: CASSGPGQGNIQYF. V gene TRBV5-6 combines with J gene TRBJ2-4; 9 nucleotides align to TRBD1. With V trimmed by 4 bases and J by 6 bases, 5 bases remained unmatched. Germline values: CDR1 SGHDT, CDR2 YYEEEE. This CDR3 has 14 amino acids.

The rearrangement links TRBV7-9 to TRBJ1-1; unclear D gene. Germline V gene data show CDR1 as SEHNR and CDR2 as FQNEAQ (reference sequence). This CDR3 has 12 amino acids. Trimming pared 6 bases from V and 11 bases from J, leaving 16 bases between. CDR3 amino acids: CASSPPSTNAFF. CDR3 coding DNA: TGTGCCAGCAGTCCTCCTTCCACTAACGCTTTCTTT.

The rearrangement joins TRBV11-2 to TRBJ2-7; TRBD1 might be the D (6 bases). CDR3 length equals 14 residues. CDR1 and CDR2 (germline): SGHAT, FQNNGV. Trimming pared 1 base from V and 3 bases from J, leaving 10 bases between. This CDR3 is CASSLGARGYEQYF. CDR3 sequence (DNA): TGTGCCAGCAGCTTAGGGGCCAGGGGCTACGAGCAGTACTTC.

This chain uses TRBV29-1 with TRBJ1-2, with 10 bases that match TRBD1. With V trimmed by 4 bases and J by 1 base, 6 bases remained unmatched. This CDR3 region has 15 residues. Germline loops: CDR1 SQVTM, CDR2 ANQGSEA. CDR3 sequence reads: CSVAGQGSGNYGYTF. DNA for the CDR3: TGCAGCGTTGCGGGACAGGGGTCCGGTAACTATGGCTACACCTTC.

The CDR3 DNA reads TGTGCCAGTAGTTTCGGACTTGTTGTCTCTGGGGCCAACGTCCTGACTTTC. Encoded protein: CASSFGLVVSGANVLTF. The V and J genes are TRBV19 and TRBJ2-6, with D perhaps TRBD2 (5 bases). Trimming shortened V by 5 bases and J by 0 bases, and 14 bases separated the two germline ends. The length of the CDR3 is 17 residues. CDR1 is LNHDA and CDR2 is SQIVND in the germline V gene (reference sequence).

This chain joins TRBV30 and TRBJ2-1; 7 nucleotides agree with TRBD1. The ends lost 5 bases at V and 4 bases at J; junction bases unmatched: 8. CDR1 and CDR2 (germline): GTSNPN, SVGIG (reference sequence). CDR3 length equals 14 residues. The CDR3 protein is CAWSSGQSYNEQFF. CDR3 sequence (DNA): TGTGCCTGGTCTTCGGGACAGTCGTACAATGAGCAGTTCTTC. The full variable domain, with the rest looked up from reference TRBV30 and TRBJ2-1, is SQTIHQWPATLVQPVGSPLSLECTVEGTSNPNLYWYRQAAGRGLQLLFYSVGIGQISSEVPQNLSASRPQDRQFILSSKKLLLSDSGFYLCAWSSGQSYNEQFFGPGTRLTVL.

This clone was seen more than once but under ten times. This chain uses TRBV5-1 with TRBJ2-3, with 7 bases identical to TRBD1. CDR1 and CDR2 from the germline V gene are SGHRS and YFSETQ. The CDR3 totals 17 residues. With V trimmed by 0 bases and J by 1 base, 8 bases remained unmatched. CDR3 sequence (DNA): TGCGCCAGCAGCTTGGGGGGACAGTTATTTGGCACAGATACGCAGTATTTT. It encodes CASSLGGQLFGTDTQYF.

The chain links TRBV7-8 to TRBJ2-5, with D possibly matching TRBD2 (5 bases). Trimming removed 1 base from V and 1 base from J, with 7 bases in between. CDR1 and CDR2 from the germline V gene are SGHVS and FQNEAQ. This CDR3 has 14 amino acids. CDR3 DNA: TGTGCCAGCAGCTTAGGACTAATCCAAGAGACCCAGTACTTC. It specifies CASSLGLIQETQYF.

The rearrangement links TRBV30 to TRBJ2-7; TRBD2 matches at 7 bases. CDR1 is GTSNPN, CDR2 SVGIG, per germline (reference sequence). The length of the CDR3 is 14 residues. The V gene end was trimmed by 4 bases and the J gene end by 5 bases; junction bases not matched to a gene: 11. CDR3 region: CAWTRPGGVNEQYF. In DNA form, the CDR3 reads TGTGCCTGGACAAGGCCGGGGGGAGTGAACGAGCAGTACTTC.

This clone was recorded a few times. The chain uses TRBV2 and TRBJ2-7, with no clear D. V lost 8 bases to trimming and J lost 7 bases, with 9 bases between them. Germline lookup yields CDR1 SNHLY and CDR2 FYNNEI. The CDR3 runs 10 residues. This chain's CDR3 is CASGRREQYF. CDR3 sequence (DNA): TGTGCCAGCGGTCGCCGGGAGCAGTACTTC.

Comments on this clone: No conserved phenylalanine or tryptophan ends this CDR3, so it is likely a read error. CDR3 residues: CASSPGPAGGIEQYL. The CDR3 DNA reads as TGTGCCAGCAGCCCGGGTCCGGCGGGAGGGATCGAGCAGTACCTC. The chain has TRBV7-6 and TRBJ2-7, with 9 bases matching TRBD2. Germline assignment: CDR1 SGHVS and CDR2 FNYEAQ. V lost 5 bases and J lost 6; bases outside the gene matches: 11. The CDR3 contains 15 residues.